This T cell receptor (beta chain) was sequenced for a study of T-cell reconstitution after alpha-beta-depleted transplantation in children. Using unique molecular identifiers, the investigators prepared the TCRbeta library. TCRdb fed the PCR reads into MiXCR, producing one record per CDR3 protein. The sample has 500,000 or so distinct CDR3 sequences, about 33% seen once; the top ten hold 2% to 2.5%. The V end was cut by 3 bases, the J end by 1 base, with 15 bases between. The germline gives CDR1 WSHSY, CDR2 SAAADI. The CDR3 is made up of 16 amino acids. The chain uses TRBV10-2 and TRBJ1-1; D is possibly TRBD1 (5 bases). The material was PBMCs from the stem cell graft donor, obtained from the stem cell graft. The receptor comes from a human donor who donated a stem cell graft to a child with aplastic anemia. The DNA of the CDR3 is TGCGCCAGCAGTGATACCAGGGTCCTGGGGAACACTGAAGCTTTCTTT. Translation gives CASSDTRVLGNTEAFF.